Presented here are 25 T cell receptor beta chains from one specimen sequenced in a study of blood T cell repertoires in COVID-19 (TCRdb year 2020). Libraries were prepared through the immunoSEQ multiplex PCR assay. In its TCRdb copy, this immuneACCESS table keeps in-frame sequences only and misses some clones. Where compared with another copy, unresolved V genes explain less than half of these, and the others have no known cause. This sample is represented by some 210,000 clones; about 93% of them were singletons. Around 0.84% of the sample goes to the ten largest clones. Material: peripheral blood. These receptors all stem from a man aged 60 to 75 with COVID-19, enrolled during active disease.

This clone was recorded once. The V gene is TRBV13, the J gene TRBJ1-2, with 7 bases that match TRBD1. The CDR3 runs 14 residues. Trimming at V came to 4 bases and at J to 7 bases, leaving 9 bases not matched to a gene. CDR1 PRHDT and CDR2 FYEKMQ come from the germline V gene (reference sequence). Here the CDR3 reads CASSSLQGPGGYTF. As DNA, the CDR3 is TGTGCCAGCAGCTCACTACAGGGGCCGGGTGGCTACACCTTC.

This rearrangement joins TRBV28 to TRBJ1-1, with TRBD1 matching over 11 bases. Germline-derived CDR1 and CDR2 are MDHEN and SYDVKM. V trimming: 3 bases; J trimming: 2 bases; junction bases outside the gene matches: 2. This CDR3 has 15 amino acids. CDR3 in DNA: TGTGCCAGCAGTTTCCGGACAGGGGGCAACACTGAAGCTTTCTTT. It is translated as CASSFRTGGNTEAFF.

In DNA form, the CDR3 reads TGTGCCAGCTCACCGAAGACTACCGCGAGGACCGGGGAGCTGTTTTTT. It codes for CASSPKTTARTGELFF. The V call is TRBV18, the J call TRBJ2-2; TRBD2 might be the D (5 bases). The V gene lost 3 bases and the J gene lost 5 bases, with 16 bases spanning the gap. The CDR3 loop spans 16 amino acids. Germline lookup yields CDR1 KGHSH and CDR2 LQKENI. Filled out from reference TRBV18 and TRBJ2-2, the complete variable domain reads NAGVMQNPRHLVRRRGQEARLRCSPMKGHSHVYWYRQLPEEGLKFMVYLQKENIIDESGMPKERFSAEFPKEGPSILRIQQVVRGDSAAYFCASSPKTTARTGELFFGEGSRLTVL.

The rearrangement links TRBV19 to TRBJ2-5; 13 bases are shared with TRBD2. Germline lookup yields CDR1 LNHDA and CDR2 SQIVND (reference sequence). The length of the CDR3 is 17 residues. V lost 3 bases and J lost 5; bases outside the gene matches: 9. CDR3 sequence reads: CASSMGGLAGPWETQYF. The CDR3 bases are TGTGCCAGTAGTATGGGGGGACTAGCGGGGCCCTGGGAGACCCAGTACTTC.

CDR3 coding DNA: TGTGCCATCAGTGAAGGGGGGGGCGATCAGCCCCAGCATTTT. As protein: CAISEGGGDQPQHF. The rearrangement joins TRBV10-3 to TRBJ1-5, with a tentative D call TRBD1 (6 bases). Trimming took off 3 bases at V and 5 bases at J, with 11 bases between the two ends. CDR1 is ENHRY, CDR2 SYGVKD, per germline. The CDR3 spans 14 residues.

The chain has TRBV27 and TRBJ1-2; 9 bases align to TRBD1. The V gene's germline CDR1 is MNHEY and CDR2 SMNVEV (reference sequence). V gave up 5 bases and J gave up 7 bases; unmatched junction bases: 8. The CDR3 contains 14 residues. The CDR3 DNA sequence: TGTGCCAGCAGTCCGAATACAGGGGGCTTTGGCTACACCTTC. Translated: CASSPNTGGFGYTF.

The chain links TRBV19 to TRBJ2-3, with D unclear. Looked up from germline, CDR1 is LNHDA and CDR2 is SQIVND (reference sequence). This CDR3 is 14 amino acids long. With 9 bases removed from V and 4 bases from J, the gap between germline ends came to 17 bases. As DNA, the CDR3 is TGTGCCAGCAGGCCTTTAGAAGGCGCAGATACGCAGTATTTT. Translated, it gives CASRPLEGADTQYF.

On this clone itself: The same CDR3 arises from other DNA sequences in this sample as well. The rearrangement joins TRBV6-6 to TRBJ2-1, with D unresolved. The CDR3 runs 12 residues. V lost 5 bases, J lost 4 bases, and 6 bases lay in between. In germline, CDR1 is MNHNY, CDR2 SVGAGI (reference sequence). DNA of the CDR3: TGTGCCAGCAGTCCTTCTTACAATGAGCAGTTCTTC. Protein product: CASSPSYNEQFF.

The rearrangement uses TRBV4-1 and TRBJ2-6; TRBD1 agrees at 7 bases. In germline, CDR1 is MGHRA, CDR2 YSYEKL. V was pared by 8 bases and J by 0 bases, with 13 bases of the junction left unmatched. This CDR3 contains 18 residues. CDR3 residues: CASGPLDRPFSGANVLTF. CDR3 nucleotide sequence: TGCGCCAGCGGGCCCCTGGACAGGCCCTTCTCTGGGGCCAACGTCCTGACTTTC.

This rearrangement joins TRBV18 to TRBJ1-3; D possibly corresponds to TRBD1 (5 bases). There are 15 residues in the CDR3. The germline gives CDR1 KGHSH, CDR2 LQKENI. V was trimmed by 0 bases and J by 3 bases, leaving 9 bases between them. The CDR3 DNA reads TGTGCCAGCTCACCACCGGGGCCCAGTGGAAACACCATATATTTT. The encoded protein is CASSPPGPSGNTIYF. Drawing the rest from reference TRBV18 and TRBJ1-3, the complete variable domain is NAGVMQNPRHLVRRRGQEARLRCSPMKGHSHVYWYRQLPEEGLKFMVYLQKENIIDESGMPKERFSAEFPKEGPSILRIQQVVRGDSAAYFCASSPPGPSGNTIYFGEGSWLTVV.

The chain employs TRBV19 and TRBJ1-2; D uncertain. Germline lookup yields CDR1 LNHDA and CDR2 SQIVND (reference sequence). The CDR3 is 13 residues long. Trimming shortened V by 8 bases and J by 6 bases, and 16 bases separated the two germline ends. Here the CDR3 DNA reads TGTGCCAGTTCCTATCGCGGGTTTGATGGCTACACCTTC. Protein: CASSYRGFDGYTF. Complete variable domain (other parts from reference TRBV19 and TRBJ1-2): DGGITQSPKYLFRKEGQNVTLSCEQNLNHDAMYWYRQDPGQGLRLIYYSQIVNDFQKGDIAEGYSVSREKKESFPLTVTSAQKNPTAFYLCASSYRGFDGYTFGSGTRLTVV.

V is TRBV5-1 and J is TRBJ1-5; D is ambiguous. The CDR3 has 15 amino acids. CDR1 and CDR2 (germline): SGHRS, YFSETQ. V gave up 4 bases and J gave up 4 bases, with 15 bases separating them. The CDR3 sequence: CASSPLAGSNQPQHF. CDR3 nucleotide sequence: TGCGCCAGCAGCCCACTCGCGGGGTCTAATCAGCCCCAGCATTTT. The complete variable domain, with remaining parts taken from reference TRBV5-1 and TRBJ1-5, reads KAGVTQTPRYLIKTRGQQVTLSCSPISGHRSVSWYQQTPGQGLQFLFEYFSETQRNKGNFPGRFSGRQFSNSRSEMNVSTLELGDSALYLCASSPLAGSNQPQHFGDGTRLSIL.

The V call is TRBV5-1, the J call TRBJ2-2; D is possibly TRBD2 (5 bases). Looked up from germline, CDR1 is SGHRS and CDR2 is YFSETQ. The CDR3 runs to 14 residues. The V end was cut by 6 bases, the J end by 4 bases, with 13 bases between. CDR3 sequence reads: CASNLGRGTGELFF. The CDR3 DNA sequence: TGCGCCAGCAACCTTGGACGGGGCACCGGGGAGCTGTTTTTT.

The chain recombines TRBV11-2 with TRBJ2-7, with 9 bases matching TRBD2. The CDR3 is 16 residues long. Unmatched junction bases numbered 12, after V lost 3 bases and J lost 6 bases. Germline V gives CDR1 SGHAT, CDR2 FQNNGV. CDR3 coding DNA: TGTGCCAGCAGCTTTGCCGGGACTAGCATAGTCAGCGAGCAGTACTTC. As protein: CASSFAGTSIVSEQYF.

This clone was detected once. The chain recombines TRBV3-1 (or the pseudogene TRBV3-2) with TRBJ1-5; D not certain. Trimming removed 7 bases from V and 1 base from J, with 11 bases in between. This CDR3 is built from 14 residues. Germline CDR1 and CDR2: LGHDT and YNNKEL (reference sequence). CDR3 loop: CASTDAGSNQPQHF. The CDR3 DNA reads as TGTGCCAGCACCGACGCCGGGAGCAATCAGCCCCAGCATTTT.

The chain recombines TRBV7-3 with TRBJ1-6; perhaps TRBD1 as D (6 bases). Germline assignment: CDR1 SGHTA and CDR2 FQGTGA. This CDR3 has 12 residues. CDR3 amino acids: CASYREGSPLHF. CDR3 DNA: TGTGCTTCGTACAGGGAGGGATCACCCCTCCACTTT.

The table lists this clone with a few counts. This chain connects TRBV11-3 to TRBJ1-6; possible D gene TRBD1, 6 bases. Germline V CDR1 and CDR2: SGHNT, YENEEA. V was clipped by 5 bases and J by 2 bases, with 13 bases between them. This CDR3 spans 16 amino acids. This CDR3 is CASSHWGRTYNSPLHF. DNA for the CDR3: TGTGCCAGCAGCCATTGGGGGCGGACCTATAATTCACCCCTCCACTTT.

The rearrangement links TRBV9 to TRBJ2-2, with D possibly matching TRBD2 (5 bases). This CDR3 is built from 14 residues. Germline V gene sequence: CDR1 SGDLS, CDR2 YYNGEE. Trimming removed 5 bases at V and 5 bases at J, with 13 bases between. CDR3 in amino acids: CASRARPGTGELFF. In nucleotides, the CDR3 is TGTGCCAGCAGAGCACGGCCGGGGACCGGGGAGCTGTTTTTT.

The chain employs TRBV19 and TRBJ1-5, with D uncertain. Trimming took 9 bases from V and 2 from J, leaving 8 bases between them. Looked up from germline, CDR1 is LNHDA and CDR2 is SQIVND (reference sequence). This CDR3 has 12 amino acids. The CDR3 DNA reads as TGTGCCAGCCAGGATGGCAATCAGCCCCAGCATTTT. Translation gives CASQDGNQPQHF. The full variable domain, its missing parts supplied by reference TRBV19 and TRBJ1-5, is DGGITQSPKYLFRKEGQNVTLSCEQNLNHDAMYWYRQDPGQGLRLIYYSQIVNDFQKGDIAEGYSVSREKKESFPLTVTSAQKNPTAFYLCASQDGNQPQHFGDGTRLSIL.

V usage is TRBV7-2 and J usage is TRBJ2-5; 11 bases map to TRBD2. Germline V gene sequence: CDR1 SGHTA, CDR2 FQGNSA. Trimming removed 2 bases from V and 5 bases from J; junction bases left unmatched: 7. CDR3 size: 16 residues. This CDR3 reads CASSLPRLAGTETQYF. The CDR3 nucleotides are TGTGCCAGCAGCTTACCACGACTAGCGGGAACGGAGACCCAGTACTTC.

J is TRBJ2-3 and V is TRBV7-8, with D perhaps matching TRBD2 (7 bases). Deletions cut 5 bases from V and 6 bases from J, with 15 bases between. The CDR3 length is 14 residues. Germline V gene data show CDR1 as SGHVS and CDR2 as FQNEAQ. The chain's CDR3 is CASSGGQLADTQYF. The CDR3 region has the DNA TGTGCCAGCAGCGGGGGACAACTAGCGGATACGCAGTATTTT.

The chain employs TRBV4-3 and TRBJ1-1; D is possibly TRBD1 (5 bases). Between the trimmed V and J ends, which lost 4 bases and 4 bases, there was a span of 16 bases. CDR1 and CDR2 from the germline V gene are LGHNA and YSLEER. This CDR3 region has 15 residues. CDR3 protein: CASSLGLNGGTEAFF. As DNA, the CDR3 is TGCGCCAGCAGCCTAGGTTTGAACGGGGGCACTGAAGCTTTCTTT.

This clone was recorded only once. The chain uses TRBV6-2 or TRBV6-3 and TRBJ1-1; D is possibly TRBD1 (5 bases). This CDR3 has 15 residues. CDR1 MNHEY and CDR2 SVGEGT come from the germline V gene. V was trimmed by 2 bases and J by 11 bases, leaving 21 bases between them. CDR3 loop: CASSYGAGSYFSAFF. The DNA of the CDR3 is TGTGCCAGCAGTTACGGGGCAGGGTCTTATTTTTCGGCTTTCTTT.

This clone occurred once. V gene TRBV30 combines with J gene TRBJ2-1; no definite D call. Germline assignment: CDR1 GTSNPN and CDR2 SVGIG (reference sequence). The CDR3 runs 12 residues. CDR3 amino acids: CATDNSYNEQFF. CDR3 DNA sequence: TGTGCTACAGACAACTCCTACAATGAGCAGTTCTTC.

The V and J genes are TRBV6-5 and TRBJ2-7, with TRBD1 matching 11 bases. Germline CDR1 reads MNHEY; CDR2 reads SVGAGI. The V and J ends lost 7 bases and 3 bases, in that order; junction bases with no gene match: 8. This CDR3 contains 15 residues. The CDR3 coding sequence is TGTGCCAGCATCCGAGGCGGGACAGGGGGCTACGAGCAGTACTTC. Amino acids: CASIRGGTGGYEQYF.